This T cell receptor (beta chain) comes out of a study of T cell responses to AZD1222 COVID-19 vaccine. The repertoire was sequenced with immunoSEQ multiplex PCR; TCRdb's copy has only in-frame clones and lacks some. The sample holds approximately 300,000 clones, approximately 94% seen once. Whole-study results and caveats: Repertoire sampling was restricted to post-peak T cell response timepoints. White British people made up most donors, females outnumbered males, and clonal diversity was possibly underestimated.

The CDR3 contains 16 residues. Germline V gene data show CDR1 as SNHLY and CDR2 as FYNNEI. Trimming took off 2 bases at V and 1 base at J, with 12 bases between the two ends. As for this clone: The antigen remains unidentified.

Sequencing was performed on peripheral blood, taken 28 days after the second AZD1222 dose. The receptor comes from an adult who received the AZD1222 COVID-19 vaccine. This chain connects TRBV2 to TRBJ1-5, with D perhaps matching TRBD1 (5 bases). The CDR3 loop reads CASSEQGPGSNQPQHF. CDR3 nucleotide sequence: TGTGCCAGCAGTGAACAGGGACCCGGGAGCAATCAGCCCCAGCATTTT.